A selection of T cell receptor beta chains follows, all from one sample in a study of long-term antiretroviral therapy in people with HIV. Clones were sequenced by immunoSEQ multiplex PCR, and TCRdb holds only the in-frame ones, with some missing. Among fewer than 25,000 clones listed, around 81% were seen once. This material consisted of unsorted PBMCs, taken 2.9 years after starting antiretroviral therapy. The receptor source for this set is a woman in her twenties or thirties with HIV. Both conserved end residues are part of each CDR3. Fields, in order: V gene, clone size, D gene, J gene, CDR3 protein, CDR3 DNA. The D gene is left open where the match is weak. Rows may omit the clone size; those that give it use once, few, many or a size class.

>TRBV19|-|-|TRBJ1-4
CASSIDLGEKLFF
TGTGCCAGTAGTATAGATCTCGGAGAAAAACTGTTTTTT
>TRBV2|-|-|TRBJ1-2
CASSQPPQGGGYTF
TGTGCCAGCAGTCAGCCGCCTCAAGGGGGTGGCTACACCTTC
>TRBV6-1|-|-|TRBJ1-5
CASRGGGGVQPQHF
TGTGCCAGCAGGGGGGGCGGAGGTGTTCAGCCCCAGCATTTT
>TRBV29-1|few|-|TRBJ1-2
CSVAEGRGSSYGYTF
TGCAGCGTTGCGGAGGGTCGGGGTAGTAGCTATGGCTACACCTTC
>TRBV7-7|-|TRBD1|TRBJ2-5
CASGQGSQETQYF
TGTGCCAGCGGACAGGGGAGCCAAGAGACCCAGTACTTC
>TRBV6-1|-|-|TRBJ1-2
CASSESTGRRDGYTF
TGTGCCAGCAGTGAAAGTACGGGGCGGAGGGATGGCTACACCTTC
>TRBV2|once|-|TRBJ1-2
CARQRTSYGYTF
TGTGCCAGACAGAGAACTTCCTATGGCTACACCTTC
>TRBV30|once|-|TRBJ1-3
CAWSTTGSSGNTIYF
TGTGCCTGGAGTACAACAGGCAGCTCTGGAAACACCATATATTTT
>TRBV10-3|once|-|TRBJ2-2
CAIRRDGTNTGELFF
TGTGCCATCAGACGGGACGGCACGAACACCGGGGAGCTGTTTTTT
>TRBV14|-|TRBD2|TRBJ2-5
CASSLPSGGYQETQYF
TGTGCCAGCAGCCTACCTAGCGGGGGGTACCAAGAGACCCAGTACTTC
>TRBV6-1|once|TRBD1|TRBJ1-5
CASSEANVDRARDQPQHF
TGTGCCAGCAGTGAAGCAAACGTGGACAGGGCAAGGGATCAGCCCCAGCATTTT